The present TCR beta chain was sequenced within a study of PD-1 blockade in classical Hodgkin lymphoma. As to time point: cycle 4 day 1 (C4D1), after 6 weeks of nivolumab. All trial patients relapsed after autologous stem cell transplantation. Best overall response was complete response, partial response or progressive disease in these relapsed/refractory classical Hodgkin lymphoma patients. Sequencing used immunoSEQ multiplex PCR; TCRdb keeps in-frame clones, though not all of them. The data show tens of thousands of clones, roughly four fifths seen once. Study results and caveats: Compared with baseline, CD4+ but not CD8+ TCR diversity had risen significantly by C4D1. Newly diagnosed patients had diversity similar to the baseline diversity of complete responders. Relapsed/refractory patients reportedly had the lowest baseline TCR diversity, below newly diagnosed patients, who were below healthy donors.

This clone appeared a few times. The target antigen is unknown. This receptor was taken from a human donor with classical Hodgkin lymphoma. This material consisted of peripheral blood mononuclear cells (PBMCs), taken before the fourth cycle of nivolumab.

The CDR3 spells CASCLKHRGPSYNEQFF. CDR3 in DNA: TGCGCCAGCTGCCTCAAACACAGGGGCCCCTCCTACAATGAGCAGTTCTTC. The gene calls are TRBV23-1 and TRBJ2-1; 7 nucleotides align to TRBD1. TRBV23-1 is identified as an open reading frame with a role that is uncertain. Trimming cost V 8 bases and J 0 bases; bases outside gene matches: 13. This CDR3 has 17 residues.